The clone carrying this T cell receptor beta chain was counted between two and nine times. Regions amplified from RNA transcripts were the TCR beta CDR3 regions. HTBI primers drove first-round RT-PCR of the TCR CDR3. TCRdb called the multiplex PCR reads again in MiXCR, with one record for every CDR3 protein. The sample lists some 500,000 distinct CDR3 sequences, about 15% seen once, with over 15% in the top ten. This entry comes from a study of T cells in Graves' hyperthyroidism and ophthalmopathy. Used for diagnoses were clinical symptoms, serum thyroxine and TRAb, thyroid ultrasound and orbital computed tomography. Germline-derived CDR1 and CDR2 are MNHNS and SASEGT. Germline trimming cut 6 bases from V and 5 bases from J; bases unmatched to any gene: 15. The CDR3 length is 16 residues.

Sequenced sample: blood. The V call is TRBV6-1, the J call TRBJ1-2; TRBD1 agrees at 7 bases. This TCR was sampled from a woman in her late teens or twenties with Graves' hyperthyroidism. Here the CDR3 DNA reads TGTGCCAGCAGCCATGGACAGGAGAAGTCCCCTTATGGCTACACCTTC. Protein: CASSHGQEKSPYGYTF.